These 20 T cell receptor beta chains share one sample of origin, sequenced in a study of early T cells in non-severe SARS-CoV-2 infection. TCRdb redid the calling of the 5' RACE reads with MiXCR, one entry per CDR3 protein. The profile shows 60,000 to 70,000 distinct CDR3 sequences, around 4.9% of them singletons. The sample was whole blood. The receptors here all came from an adult who was a healthcare worker with PCR-confirmed SARS-CoV-2 infection or an uninfected control (not recorded which).

This chain joins TRBV2 and TRBJ2-5; 9 bases agree with TRBD1. J was trimmed by 5 bases and V by 5 bases; bases with no gene match: 6. The CDR3 length is 14 residues. Germline V gives CDR1 SNHLY, CDR2 FYNNEI. The CDR3 DNA reads as TGTGCCAGCAGTCCGGACAGGGGCTGGGAGACCCAGTACTTC. It encodes CASSPDRGWETQYF. Combining the CDR3 with reference TRBV2 and TRBJ2-5 gives the whole variable domain EPEVTQTPSHQVTQMGQEVILRCVPISNHLYFYWYRQILGQKVEFLVSFYNNEISEKSEIFDDQFSVERPDGSNFTLKIRSTKLEDSAMYFCASSPDRGWETQYFGPGTRLLVL.

This clonotype was seen at least ten times. The rearrangement links TRBV10-3 to TRBJ2-5; TRBD1 matches at 9 bases. This CDR3 spans 13 amino acids. From germline, CDR1 is ENHRY and CDR2 SYGVKD. Trimming removed 10 bases from V and 4 bases from J; junction bases left unmatched: 7. This CDR3 reads CATGTGKGETQYF. CDR3 nucleotide sequence: TGTGCCACCGGGACAGGGAAGGGAGAGACCCAGTACTTC.

This clonotype was picked up many times. The genes are TRBV7-9 and TRBJ2-7; TRBD2 matches 12 bases. CDR3 length equals 15 residues. Per germline, CDR1 SEHNR and CDR2 FQNEAQ (reference sequence). V gave up 7 bases and J gave up 6 bases; unmatched junction bases: 10. The CDR3 reads CASTASGRELGEQYF. For the CDR3, the DNA is TGTGCCAGCACTGCTAGCGGGAGGGAACTGGGCGAGCAGTACTTC. The whole variable domain, filled in from reference TRBV7-9 and TRBJ2-7, reads DTGVSQNPRHKITKRGQNVTFRCDPISEHNRLYWYRQTLGQGPEFLTYFQNEAQLEKSRLLSDRFSAERPKGSFSTLEIQRTEQGDSAMYLCASTASGRELGEQYFGPGTRLTVT.

This clonotype was seen at least ten times. V usage is TRBV4-3 and J usage is TRBJ2-3; 8 nucleotides match TRBD2. The CDR3 runs to 16 residues. V was pared by 0 bases and J by 3 bases, with 5 bases of the junction left unmatched. The germline V gene has CDR1 LGHNA and CDR2 YSLEER. The CDR3 loop is CASSQDPSGSTDTQYF. The CDR3 DNA sequence: TGCGCCAGCAGCCAAGATCCCAGCGGGAGTACAGATACGCAGTATTTT.

This clonotype came up many times. The chain links TRBV18 to TRBJ1-2; D is ambiguous. The V and J ends lost 6 bases and 5 bases respectively, with 10 bases between them. The CDR3 spans 12 residues. In germline, CDR1 is KGHSH, CDR2 LQKENI. The CDR3 region has the DNA TGTGCCAGCTCTCTTCAGGCGTATGGCTACACCTTC. Amino acid sequence: CASSLQAYGYTF.

This clonotype was counted ten times or more. The gene calls are TRBV29-1 and TRBJ2-5, with D maybe TRBD1 (6 bases). Germline V CDR1 and CDR2: SQVTM, ANQGSEA. This CDR3 is 14 amino acids long. Between the trimmed V and J ends, which lost 1 base and 9 bases, there was a span of 18 bases. CDR3 bases: TGCAGCGTTGAAGCCACAGGGTCGGTTTACTCCCAGTACTTC. Residues: CSVEATGSVYSQYF.

This clonotype was seen repeatedly, ten times or more. The J gene is TRBJ1-2, the V gene TRBV6-6, with no clear D. The CDR3 loop spans 16 amino acids. V was clipped by 5 bases and J by 3 bases, with 19 bases between them. Germline lookup yields CDR1 MNHNY and CDR2 SVGAGI (reference sequence). The CDR3 DNA sequence: TGTGCCAGCAGTGAGTTTTCGGTTTTTGCCGACTATGGCTACACCTTC. It encodes CASSEFSVFADYGYTF.

In its sample, this clonotype was seen many times. This chain uses TRBV29-1 with TRBJ2-3; 7 nucleotides match TRBD1. Germline V gene lookup returns CDR1 SQVTM and CDR2 ANQGSEA. CDR3 length: 18 residues. With V trimmed by 0 bases and J by 0 bases, 12 bases remained unmatched. This CDR3 is CSVEDPGRGQPSTDTQYF. The DNA for the CDR3 is TGCAGCGTTGAAGATCCTGGTAGGGGACAGCCTAGCACAGATACGCAGTATTTT.

Concerning this clonotype itself: A read error may be the cause here, since a much bigger clone is one base away. The V and J genes are TRBV14 and TRBJ2-1; 8 nucleotides line up with TRBD2. V was clipped by 4 bases and J by 9 bases; unmatched bases: 11. The germline V gene encodes CDR1 SGHDN and CDR2 FVKESK. CDR3 size: 15 residues. CDR3 nucleotide sequence: TGTGCCAGCAGCCTCTGGAGTAGCGGGGTTCTTGAGCAGTTCTTC. Its protein is CASSLWSSGVLEQFF. The whole variable domain, filled in from reference TRBV14 and TRBJ2-1, reads EAGVTQFPSHSVIEKGQTVTLRCDPISGHDNLYWYRRVMGKEIKFLLHFVKESKQDESGMPNNRFLAERTGGTYSTLKVQPAELEDSGVYFCASSLWSSGVLEQFFGPGTRLTVL.

This clonotype was observed at least ten times. The V and J genes are TRBV28 and TRBJ2-7; no reliable D call. CDR1 is MDHEN and CDR2 is SYDVKM in the germline V gene. This CDR3 region has 14 residues. The V gene lost 10 bases and the J gene lost 2 bases, with 18 bases spanning the gap. DNA of the CDR3: TGTGCCACCCACCGGGCCACCCAAGCCTACGAGCAGTACTTC. Translating it yields CATHRATQAYEQYF.

This rearrangement joins TRBV7-9 to TRBJ2-1; a possible D gene is TRBD1 (7 bases). Looked up from germline, CDR1 is SEHNR and CDR2 is FQNEAQ (reference sequence). V lost 5 bases, J lost 2 bases, and 16 bases lay in between. The length of the CDR3 is 16 residues. For the CDR3, the DNA is TGTGCCAGCAGCCTACAGGGGAGGAGTGCCTACAATGAGCAGTTCTTC. Encoded protein: CASSLQGRSAYNEQFF.

This clonotype has just a few counts. The rearrangement links TRBV6-1 to TRBJ2-3; the match to TRBD2 covers 10 bases. This CDR3 has 14 amino acids. V lost 3 bases, J lost 4 bases, and 1 base stayed unmatched. Germline V gene lookup returns CDR1 MNHNS and CDR2 SASEGT. Here the CDR3 reads CASSDTSGADTQYF. In DNA, the CDR3 is TGTGCCAGCAGTGACACTAGCGGGGCAGATACGCAGTATTTT.

This clonotype was detected ten times or more. The CDR3: CASSPAGTGALEQYF. In DNA form, the CDR3 reads TGTGCCAGCAGCCCTGCCGGGACAGGAGCCCTCGAGCAGTACTTC. The chain couples TRBV7-9 to TRBJ2-7; 8 nucleotides match TRBD1. The CDR3 runs to 15 residues. V trimming: 5 bases; J trimming: 6 bases; junction bases outside the gene matches: 12. In germline, CDR1 is SEHNR, CDR2 FQNEAQ (reference sequence).

The CDR3 DNA follows: TGTGCCAGCAGTCGACAGGGCTGGGGCACAGATACGCAGTATTTT. It encodes CASSRQGWGTDTQYF. This chain connects TRBV12-3 or TRBV12-4 to TRBJ2-3; TRBD1 matches 7 bases. Trimming at V came to 5 bases and at J to 1 base, leaving 6 bases not matched to a gene. This CDR3 comprises 15 residues.

In nucleotides, the CDR3 is TGCGCCAGCAGCCAAGGCTTGGGACAGAATAATCCCAAGCAGTACTTC. Its protein is CASSQGLGQNNPKQYF. The chain links TRBV4-3 to TRBJ2-7; 7 bases line up with TRBD1. The germline V gene encodes CDR1 LGHNA and CDR2 YSLEER. The CDR3 is made up of 16 amino acids. With 1 base clipped from V and 8 bases from J, the junction kept 14 bases outside the gene matches.

This clonotype was seen more than once but under ten times. This chain joins TRBV20-1 and TRBJ2-3; 13 nucleotides agree with TRBD2. After removal of 3 bases from V and 5 bases from J, the junction contained 5 bases not matched to a gene. The CDR3 has 15 amino acids. The V gene's germline CDR1 is DFQATT and CDR2 SNEGSKA (reference sequence). The CDR3 is CSARPTSGGQDTQYF. Here the CDR3 DNA reads TGCAGTGCTAGGCCGACTAGCGGGGGGCAAGATACGCAGTATTTT.

This chain connects TRBV20-1 to TRBJ2-5; D gene uncertain. From germline, CDR1 is DFQATT and CDR2 SNEGSKA (reference sequence). Trimming pared 4 bases from V and 2 bases from J, leaving 8 bases between. The CDR3 is made up of 12 amino acids. DNA of the CDR3: TGCAGTGCTACACTAAGGCAAGAGACCCAGTACTTC. Encoded protein: CSATLRQETQYF.

In regard to this clonotype: Since a much larger clone is just one base distant, this may be a read error. The rearrangement joins TRBV24-1 to TRBJ2-3, with D tentatively TRBD1 (6 bases). This CDR3 region has 16 residues. The ends were cut back, 5 bases at V and 4 bases at J, with 18 bases in the middle. From germline, CDR1 is KGHDR and CDR2 SFDVKD. CDR3 protein: CATSVGDKVAADTQYF. The DNA of the CDR3 is TGTGCCACCAGTGTAGGGGACAAGGTAGCAGCAGATACGCAGTATTTT.

This clonotype was found a few times. The chain couples TRBV7-3 to TRBJ2-7; a weak D match, TRBD2 (6 bases). In germline, CDR1 is SGHTA, CDR2 FQGTGA. Trimming cost V 5 bases and J 2 bases, with 16 bases left between them. CDR3 length: 15 residues. The CDR3 loop reads CASSPELARPYEQYF. The CDR3 bases are TGTGCCAGCAGCCCGGAACTAGCTCGACCCTACGAGCAGTACTTC.

This clonotype has more than one count but fewer than ten. J is TRBJ2-7 and V is TRBV7-2; the D gene is possibly TRBD1 (6 bases). V lost 8 bases, J lost 3 bases, and 14 bases lay in between. Germline V gene lookup returns CDR1 SGHTA and CDR2 FQGNSA. This CDR3 spans 13 amino acids. Here the CDR3 reads CASRPRQVYEQYF. CDR3 DNA: TGTGCCAGCCGACCCAGACAGGTCTACGAGCAGTACTTC.